This record looks at one T cell receptor beta chain sequence and its context. Antigen specificity is unknown. Brentuximab vedotin exposure varied among the patients, all of whom had relapsed after autologous stem cell transplantation. The data belong to a study of PD-1 blockade in classical Hodgkin lymphoma. Study-level results: In CD4+ cells, TCR diversity went up significantly by C4D1, but in CD8+ cells it did not. Patients who responded completely had about the same baseline diversity as newly diagnosed patients. Nothing has yet pinned down what causes the repertoire differences, possibly disease activity or prior therapy. Some patients began nivolumab under 1 year after ASCT. These patients were excluded from later analyses.

The table came from immunoSEQ multiplex PCR; TCRdb's copy has only in-frame clones and leaves some out. This table has 75,000 to 100,000 clones, roughly 76% appearing once. The V gene's germline CDR1 is MGHDK and CDR2 SYGVNS. The CDR3 is 16 residues long. Trimming cost V 1 base and J 4 bases; bases outside gene matches: 7. The TCR sequence derives from a human donor with classical Hodgkin lymphoma. This sample comprised peripheral blood mononuclear cells (PBMCs), obtained before the second cycle of nivolumab. The rearrangement uses TRBV25-1 and TRBJ2-7, with 10 bases lining up with TRBD1. In DNA form, the CDR3 reads TGTGCCAGCAGTGAATTTGGACAGGGGGTGAGGTACGAGCAGTACTTC. Protein product: CASSEFGQGVRYEQYF.